This T cell receptor (beta chain) appears in the sequencing data of a study of T cells in Graves' hyperthyroidism and ophthalmopathy. TCR beta CDR3 region amplification was performed from RNA transcripts. The study used the HTBI primer set for a first-round RT-PCR of the TCR CDR3. TCRdb reprocessed the multiplex PCR reads with MiXCR, giving one entry per CDR3 protein. The sample contains a few hundred thousand distinct CDR3 sequences, approximately 13% of which appear only once. The CDR3 totals 16 residues. The V segment lost 2 bases and the J segment 1 base; nucleotides outside the gene matches: 6. Germline lookup yields CDR1 KGHSH and CDR2 LQKENI.

This receptor was identified in a middle-aged woman with Graves' ophthalmopathy. The J gene is TRBJ2-7, the V gene TRBV18, with TRBD2 matching over 9 bases. Sequencing was done on a sample of blood. The chain's CDR3 is CASSPGYSGGSYEQYF. The CDR3 DNA follows: TGTGCCAGCTCACCAGGTTATAGCGGGGGTTCCTACGAGCAGTACTTC.